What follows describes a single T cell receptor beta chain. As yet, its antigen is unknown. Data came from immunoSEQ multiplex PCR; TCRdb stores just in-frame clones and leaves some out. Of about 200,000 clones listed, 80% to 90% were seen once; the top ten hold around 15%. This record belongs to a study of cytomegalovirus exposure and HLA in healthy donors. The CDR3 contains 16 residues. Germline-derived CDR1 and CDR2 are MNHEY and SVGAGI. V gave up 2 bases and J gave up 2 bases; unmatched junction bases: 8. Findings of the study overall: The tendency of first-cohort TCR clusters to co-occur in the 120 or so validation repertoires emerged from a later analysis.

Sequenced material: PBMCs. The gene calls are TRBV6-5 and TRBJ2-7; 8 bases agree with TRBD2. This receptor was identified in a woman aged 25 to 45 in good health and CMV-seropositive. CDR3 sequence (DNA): TGTGCCAGCAGTTACGGCGGGGGGAAAGGAACCTACGAGCAGTACTTC. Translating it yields CASSYGGGKGTYEQYF.